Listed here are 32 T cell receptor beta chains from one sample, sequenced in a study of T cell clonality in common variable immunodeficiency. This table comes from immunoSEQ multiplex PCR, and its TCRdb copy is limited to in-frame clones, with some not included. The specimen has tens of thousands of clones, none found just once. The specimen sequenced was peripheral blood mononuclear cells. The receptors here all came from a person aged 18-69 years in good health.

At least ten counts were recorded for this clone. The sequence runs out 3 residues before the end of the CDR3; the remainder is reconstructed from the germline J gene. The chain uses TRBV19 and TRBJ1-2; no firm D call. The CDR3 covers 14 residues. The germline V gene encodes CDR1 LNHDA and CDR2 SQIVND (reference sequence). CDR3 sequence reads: CASSMGNTAGGYTF. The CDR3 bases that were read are TGTGCCAGTAGTATGGGGAACACCGCGGGAGGC.

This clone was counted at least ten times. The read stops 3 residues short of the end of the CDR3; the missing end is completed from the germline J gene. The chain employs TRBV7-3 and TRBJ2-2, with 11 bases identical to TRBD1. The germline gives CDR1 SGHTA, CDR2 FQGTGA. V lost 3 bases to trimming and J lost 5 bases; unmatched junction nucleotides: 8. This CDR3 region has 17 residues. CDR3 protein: CASSLVAGTGGTGELFF. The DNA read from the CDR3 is TGTGCCAGCAGCTTGGTTGCCGGGACAGGGGGTACCGGGGAG.

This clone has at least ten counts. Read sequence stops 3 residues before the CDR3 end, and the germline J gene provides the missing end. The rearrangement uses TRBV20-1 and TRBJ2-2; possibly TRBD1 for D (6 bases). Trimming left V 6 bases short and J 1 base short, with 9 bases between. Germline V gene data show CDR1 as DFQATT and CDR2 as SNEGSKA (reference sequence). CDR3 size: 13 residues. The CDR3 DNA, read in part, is TGCAGTGCCAGGACAGAGAACACCGGGGAG. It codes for CSARTENTGE. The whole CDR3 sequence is CSARTENTGELFF.

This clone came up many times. CDR3 loop: CASIRGNEQFF. The covered CDR3 bases are TGTGCCAGCATCAGGGGGAATGAG. The chain recombines TRBV18 with TRBJ2-1, with 7 bases matching TRBD1. The CDR3 end falls 3 residues outside the read, so it is completed with the germline J gene. V trimming: 8 bases; J trimming: 7 bases; junction bases outside the gene matches: 2. Per germline, CDR1 KGHSH and CDR2 LQKENI. The CDR3 length is 11 residues.

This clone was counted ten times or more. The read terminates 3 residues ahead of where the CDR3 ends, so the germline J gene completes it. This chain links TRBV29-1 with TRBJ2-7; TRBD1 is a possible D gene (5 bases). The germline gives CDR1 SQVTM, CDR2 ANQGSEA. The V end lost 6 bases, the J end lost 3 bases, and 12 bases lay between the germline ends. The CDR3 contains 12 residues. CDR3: CSVTRESYEQYF. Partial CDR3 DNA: TGCAGCGTGACCAGGGAAAGCTACGAG.

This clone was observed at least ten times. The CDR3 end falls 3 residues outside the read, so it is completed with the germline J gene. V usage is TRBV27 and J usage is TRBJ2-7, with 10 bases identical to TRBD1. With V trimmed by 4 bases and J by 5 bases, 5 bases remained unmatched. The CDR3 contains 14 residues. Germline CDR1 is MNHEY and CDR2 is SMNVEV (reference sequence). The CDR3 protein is CASSYMGQGNEQYF. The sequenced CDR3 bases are TGTGCCAGCAGTTATATGGGACAGGGGAACGAG.

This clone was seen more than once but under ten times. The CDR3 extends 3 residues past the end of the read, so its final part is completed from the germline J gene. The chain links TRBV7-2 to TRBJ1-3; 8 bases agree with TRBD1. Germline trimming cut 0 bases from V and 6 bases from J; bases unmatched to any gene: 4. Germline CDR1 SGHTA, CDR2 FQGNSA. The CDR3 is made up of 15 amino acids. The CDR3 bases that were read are TGTGCCAGCAGCTTAGCAGGACAGGGAGCAAACACC. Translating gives CASSLAGQGANT. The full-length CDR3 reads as CASSLAGQGANTIYF.

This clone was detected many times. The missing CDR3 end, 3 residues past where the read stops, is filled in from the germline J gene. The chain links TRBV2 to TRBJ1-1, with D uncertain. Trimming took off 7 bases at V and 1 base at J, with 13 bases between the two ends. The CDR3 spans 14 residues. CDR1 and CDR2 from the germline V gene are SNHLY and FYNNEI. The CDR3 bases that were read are TGTGCCAGCACTACTCGTCTTGGGAACACTGAA. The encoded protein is CASTTRLGNTE. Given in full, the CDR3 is CASTTRLGNTEAFF.

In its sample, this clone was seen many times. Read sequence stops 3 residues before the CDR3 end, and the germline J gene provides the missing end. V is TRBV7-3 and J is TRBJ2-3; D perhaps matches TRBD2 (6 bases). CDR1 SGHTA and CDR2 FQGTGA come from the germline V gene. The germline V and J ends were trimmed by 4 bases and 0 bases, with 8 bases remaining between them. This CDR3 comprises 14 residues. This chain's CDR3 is CASSSAGSTDTQYF. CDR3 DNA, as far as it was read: TGTGCCAGCAGCTCGGCGGGGAGCACAGATACG.

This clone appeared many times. The CDR3 is CASSEWDIVNTIYF. The CDR3 bases that were read are TGTGCCAGCAGTGAATGGGACATTGTAAACACC. This chain links TRBV2 with TRBJ1-3; a possible D gene is TRBD1 (6 bases). The read gets to within 3 residues of the CDR3 end, and the germline J gene fills in the rest. Between the trimmed V and J ends, which lost 2 bases and 6 bases, there was a span of 11 bases. The germline V gene has CDR1 SNHLY and CDR2 FYNNEI. The CDR3 has 14 residues. The full variable domain, rest sourced from reference TRBV2 and TRBJ1-3, is EPEVTQTPSHQVTQMGQEVILRCVPISNHLYFYWYRQILGQKVEFLVSFYNNEISEKSEIFDDQFSVERPDGSNFTLKIRSTKLEDSAMYFCASSEWDIVNTIYFGEGSWLTVV.

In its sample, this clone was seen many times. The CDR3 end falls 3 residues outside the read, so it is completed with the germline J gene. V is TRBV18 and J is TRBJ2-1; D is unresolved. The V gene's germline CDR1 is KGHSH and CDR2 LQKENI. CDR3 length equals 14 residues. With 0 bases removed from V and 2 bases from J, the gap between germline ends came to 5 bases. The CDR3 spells CASSPPNTYNEQFF. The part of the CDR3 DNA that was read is TGTGCCAGCTCACCACCTAACACCTACAATGAG.

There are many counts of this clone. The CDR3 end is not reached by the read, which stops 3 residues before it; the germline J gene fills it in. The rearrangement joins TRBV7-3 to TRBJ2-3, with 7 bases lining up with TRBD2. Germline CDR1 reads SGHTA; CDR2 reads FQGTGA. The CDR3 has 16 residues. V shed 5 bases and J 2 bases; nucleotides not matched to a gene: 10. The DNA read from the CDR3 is TGTGCCAGCAGCGACCTGGGGGGGAGGGACACAGATACG. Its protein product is CASSDLGGRDTDT. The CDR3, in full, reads CASSDLGGRDTDTQYF.

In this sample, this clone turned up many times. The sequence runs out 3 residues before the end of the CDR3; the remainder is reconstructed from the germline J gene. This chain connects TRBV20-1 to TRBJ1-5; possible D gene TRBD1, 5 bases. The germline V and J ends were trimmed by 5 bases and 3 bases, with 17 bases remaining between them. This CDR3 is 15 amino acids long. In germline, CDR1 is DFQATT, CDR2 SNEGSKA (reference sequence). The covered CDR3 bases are TGCAGTGCTCGACGCCGGACGGGGGACAATCAGCCC. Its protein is CSARRRTGDNQP. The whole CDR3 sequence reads CSARRRTGDNQPQHF.

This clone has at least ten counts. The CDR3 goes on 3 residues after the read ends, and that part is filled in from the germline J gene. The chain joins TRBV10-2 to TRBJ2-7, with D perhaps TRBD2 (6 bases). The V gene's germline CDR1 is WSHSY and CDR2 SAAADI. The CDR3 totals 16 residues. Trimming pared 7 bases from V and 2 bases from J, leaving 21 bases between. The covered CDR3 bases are TGCGCCAGCACCCAACTTTCCGGGACTCGACCCTACGAG. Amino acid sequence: CASTQLSGTRPYE. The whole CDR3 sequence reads CASTQLSGTRPYEQYF.

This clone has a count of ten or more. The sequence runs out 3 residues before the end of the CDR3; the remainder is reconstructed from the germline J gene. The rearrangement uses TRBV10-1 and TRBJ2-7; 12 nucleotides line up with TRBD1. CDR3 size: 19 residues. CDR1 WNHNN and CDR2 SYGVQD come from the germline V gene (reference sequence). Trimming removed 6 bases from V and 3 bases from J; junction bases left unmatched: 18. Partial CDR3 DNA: TGCGCCAGCAGCCTTGGGACAGGGGGCAGGGGGGCAGGTCTCTACGAG. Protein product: CASSLGTGGRGAGLYE. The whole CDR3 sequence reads CASSLGTGGRGAGLYEQYF.

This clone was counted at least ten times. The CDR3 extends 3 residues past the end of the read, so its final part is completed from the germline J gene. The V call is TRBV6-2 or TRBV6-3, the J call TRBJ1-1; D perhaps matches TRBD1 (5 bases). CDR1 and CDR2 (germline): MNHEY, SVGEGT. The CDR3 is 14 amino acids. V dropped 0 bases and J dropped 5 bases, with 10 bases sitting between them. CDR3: CASSYSRGWTEAFF. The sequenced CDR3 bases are TGTGCCAGCAGTTACTCAAGGGGTTGGACTGAA.

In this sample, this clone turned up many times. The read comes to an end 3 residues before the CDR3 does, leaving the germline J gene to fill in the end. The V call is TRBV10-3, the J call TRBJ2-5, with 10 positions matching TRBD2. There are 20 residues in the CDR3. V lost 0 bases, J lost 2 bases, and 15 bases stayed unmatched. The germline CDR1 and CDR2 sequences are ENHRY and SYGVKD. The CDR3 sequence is CAISESAGVGAGGLQETQYF. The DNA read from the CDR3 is TGTGCCATCAGTGAGTCAGCAGGAGTCGGAGCGGGAGGGCTTCAAGAGACC.

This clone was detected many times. The CDR3 DNA, read in part, is TGTGCCAGCTCACCACTTGACATCTCCTACGAG. Protein product: CASSPLDISYE. In full, the CDR3 is CASSPLDISYEQYF. This chain links TRBV18 with TRBJ2-7; no clear D. The sequence runs out 3 residues before the end of the CDR3; the remainder is reconstructed from the germline J gene. The germline V and J ends were trimmed by 1 base and 0 bases, with 7 bases remaining between them. The germline CDR1 and CDR2 sequences are KGHSH and LQKENI. The CDR3 is 14 residues long.

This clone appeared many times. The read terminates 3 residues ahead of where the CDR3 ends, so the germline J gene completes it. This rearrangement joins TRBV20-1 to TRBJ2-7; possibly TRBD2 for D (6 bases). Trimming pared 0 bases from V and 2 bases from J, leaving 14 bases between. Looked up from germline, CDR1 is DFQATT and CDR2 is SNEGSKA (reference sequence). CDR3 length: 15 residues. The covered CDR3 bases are TGCAGTGCTAGAGATCTCGGGGGTACTCCCTACGAG. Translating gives CSARDLGGTPYE. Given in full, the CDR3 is CSARDLGGTPYEQYF.

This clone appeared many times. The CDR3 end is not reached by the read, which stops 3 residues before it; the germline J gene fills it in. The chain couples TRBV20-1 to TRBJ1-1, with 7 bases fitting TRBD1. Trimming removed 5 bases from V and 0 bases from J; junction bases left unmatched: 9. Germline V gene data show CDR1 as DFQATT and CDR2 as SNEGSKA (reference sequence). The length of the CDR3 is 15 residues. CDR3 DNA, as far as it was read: TGCAGTGCTGCCCGGGACAGTCACATGAACACTGAA. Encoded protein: CSAARDSHMNTE. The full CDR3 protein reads CSAARDSHMNTEAFF.

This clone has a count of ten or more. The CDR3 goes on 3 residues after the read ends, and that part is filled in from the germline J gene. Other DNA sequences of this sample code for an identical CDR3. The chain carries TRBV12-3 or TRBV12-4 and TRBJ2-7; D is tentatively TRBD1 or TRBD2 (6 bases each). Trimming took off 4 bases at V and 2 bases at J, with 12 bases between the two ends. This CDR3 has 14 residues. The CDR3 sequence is CASSSQGRTYEQYF. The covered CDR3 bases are TGTGCCAGCAGTTCCCAGGGGAGGACCTACGAG.

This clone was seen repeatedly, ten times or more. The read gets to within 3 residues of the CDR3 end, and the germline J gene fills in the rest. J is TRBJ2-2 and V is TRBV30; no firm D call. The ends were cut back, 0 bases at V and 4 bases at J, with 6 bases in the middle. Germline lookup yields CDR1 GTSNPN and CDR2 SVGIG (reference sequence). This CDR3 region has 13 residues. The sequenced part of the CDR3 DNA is TGTGCCTGGAGTGTAGGTCCCACCGGGGAG. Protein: CAWSVGPTGE. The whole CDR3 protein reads CAWSVGPTGELFF.

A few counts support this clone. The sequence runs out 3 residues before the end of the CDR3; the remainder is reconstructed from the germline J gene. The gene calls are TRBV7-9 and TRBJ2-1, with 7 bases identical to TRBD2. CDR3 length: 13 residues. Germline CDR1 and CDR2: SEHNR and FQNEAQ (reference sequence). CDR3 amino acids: CVAGVGSYNEQFF. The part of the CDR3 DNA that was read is TGTGTCGCGGGAGTCGGGTCCTACAATGAG.

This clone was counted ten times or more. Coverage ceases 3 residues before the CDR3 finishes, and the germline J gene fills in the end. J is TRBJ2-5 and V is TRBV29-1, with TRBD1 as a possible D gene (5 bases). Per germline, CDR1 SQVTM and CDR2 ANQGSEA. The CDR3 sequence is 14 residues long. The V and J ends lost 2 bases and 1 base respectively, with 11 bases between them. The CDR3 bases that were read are TGCAGCGTTGAACCTCAGGGAAGCCAAGAGACC. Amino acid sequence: CSVEPQGSQET. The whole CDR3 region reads CSVEPQGSQETQYF.

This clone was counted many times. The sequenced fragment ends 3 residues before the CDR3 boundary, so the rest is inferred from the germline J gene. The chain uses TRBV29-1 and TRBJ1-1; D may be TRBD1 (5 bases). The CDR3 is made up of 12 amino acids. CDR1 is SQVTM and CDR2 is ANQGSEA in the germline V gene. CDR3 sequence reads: CSVDGAEAKAFF. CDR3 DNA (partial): TGCAGCGTTGATGGGGCGGAAGCAAAA.

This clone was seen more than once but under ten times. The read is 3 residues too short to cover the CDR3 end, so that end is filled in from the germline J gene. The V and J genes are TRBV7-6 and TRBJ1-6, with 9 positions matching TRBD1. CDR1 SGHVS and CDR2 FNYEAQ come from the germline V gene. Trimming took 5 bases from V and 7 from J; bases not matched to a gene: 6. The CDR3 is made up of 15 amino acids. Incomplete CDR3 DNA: TGTGCCAGCAGCCCATCGGACAGGGGAAATTCACCC. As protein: CASSPSDRGNSP. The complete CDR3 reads CASSPSDRGNSPLHF. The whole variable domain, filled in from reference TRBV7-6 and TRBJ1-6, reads GAGVSQSPRYKVTKRGQDVALRCDPISGHVSLYWYRQALGQGPEFLTYFNYEAQQDKSGLPNDRFSAERPEGSISTLTIQRTEQRDSAMYRCASSPSDRGNSPLHFGNGTRLTVT.

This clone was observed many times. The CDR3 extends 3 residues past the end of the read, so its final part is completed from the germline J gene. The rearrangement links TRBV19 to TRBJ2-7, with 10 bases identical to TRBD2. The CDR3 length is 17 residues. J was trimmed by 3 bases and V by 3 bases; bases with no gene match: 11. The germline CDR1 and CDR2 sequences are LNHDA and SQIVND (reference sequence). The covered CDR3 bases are TGTGCCAGTAGTATTGCACCGACCGGGACTAGCGTCTACGAG. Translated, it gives CASSIAPTGTSVYE. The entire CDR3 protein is CASSIAPTGTSVYEQYF.

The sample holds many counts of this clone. CDR3 DNA, as far as it was read: TGTGCCAGCAGCGTACTAGCCGATTCCTACGAG. This encodes CASSVLADSYE. The full CDR3 sequence reads CASSVLADSYEQYF. This chain joins TRBV9 and TRBJ2-7; the D gene is possibly TRBD2 (5 bases). Read sequence stops 3 residues before the CDR3 end, and the germline J gene provides the missing end. Germline CDR1 and CDR2: SGDLS and YYNGEE. Trimming removed 1 base at V and 1 base at J, with 9 bases between. There are 14 residues in the CDR3.

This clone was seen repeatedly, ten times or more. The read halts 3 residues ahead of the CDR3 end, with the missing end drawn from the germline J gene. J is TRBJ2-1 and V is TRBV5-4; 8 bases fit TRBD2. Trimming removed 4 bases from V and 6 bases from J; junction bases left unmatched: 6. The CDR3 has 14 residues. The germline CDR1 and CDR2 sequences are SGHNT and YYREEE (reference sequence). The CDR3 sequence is CASSPLAGINEQFF. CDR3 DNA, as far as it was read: TGTGCCAGCAGCCCCTTAGCGGGAATCAATGAG.

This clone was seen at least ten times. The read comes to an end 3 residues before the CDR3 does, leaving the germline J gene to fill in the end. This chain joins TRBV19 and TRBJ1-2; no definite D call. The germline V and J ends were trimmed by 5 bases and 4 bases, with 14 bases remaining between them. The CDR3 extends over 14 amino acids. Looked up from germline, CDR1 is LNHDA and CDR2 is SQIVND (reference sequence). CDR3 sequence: CASSPGGQLYGYTF. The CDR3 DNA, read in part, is TGTGCCAGTAGTCCAGGAGGGCAGCTCTATGGC. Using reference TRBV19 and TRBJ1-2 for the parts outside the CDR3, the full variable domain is DGGITQSPKYLFRKEGQNVTLSCEQNLNHDAMYWYRQDPGQGLRLIYYSQIVNDFQKGDIAEGYSVSREKKESFPLTVTSAQKNPTAFYLCASSPGGQLYGYTFGSGTRLTVV.

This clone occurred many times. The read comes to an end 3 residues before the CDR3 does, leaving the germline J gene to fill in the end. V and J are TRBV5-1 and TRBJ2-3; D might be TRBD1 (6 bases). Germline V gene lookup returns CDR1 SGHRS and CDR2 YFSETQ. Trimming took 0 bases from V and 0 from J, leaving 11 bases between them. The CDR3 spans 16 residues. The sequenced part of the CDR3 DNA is TGCGCCAGCAGCTTGGATCTTGGGGGCAGCACAGATACG. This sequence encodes CASSLDLGGSTDT. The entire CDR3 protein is CASSLDLGGSTDTQYF.

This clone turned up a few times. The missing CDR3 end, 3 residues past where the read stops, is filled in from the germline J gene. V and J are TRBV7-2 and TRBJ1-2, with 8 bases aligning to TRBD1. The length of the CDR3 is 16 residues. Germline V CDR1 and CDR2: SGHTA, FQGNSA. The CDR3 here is CASSLAGGRGQDDYTF. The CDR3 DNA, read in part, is TGTGCCAGCAGCTTAGCGGGGGGCAGGGGGCAGGACGAC.